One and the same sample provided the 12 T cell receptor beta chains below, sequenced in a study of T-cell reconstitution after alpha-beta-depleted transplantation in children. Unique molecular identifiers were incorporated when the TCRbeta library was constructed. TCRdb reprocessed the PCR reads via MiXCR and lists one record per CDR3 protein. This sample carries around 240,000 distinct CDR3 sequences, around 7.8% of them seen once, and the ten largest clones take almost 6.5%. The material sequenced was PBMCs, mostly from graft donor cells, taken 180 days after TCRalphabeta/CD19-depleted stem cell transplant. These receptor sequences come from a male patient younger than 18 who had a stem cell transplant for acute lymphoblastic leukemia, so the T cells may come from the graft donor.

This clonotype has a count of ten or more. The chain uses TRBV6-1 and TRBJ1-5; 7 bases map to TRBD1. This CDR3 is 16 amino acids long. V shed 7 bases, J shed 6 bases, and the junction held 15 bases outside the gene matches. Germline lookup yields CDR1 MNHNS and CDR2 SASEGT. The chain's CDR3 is CASTLSTGTAFQPQHF. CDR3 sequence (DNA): TGTGCCAGCACCCTCTCCACCGGGACAGCCTTTCAGCCCCAGCATTTT.

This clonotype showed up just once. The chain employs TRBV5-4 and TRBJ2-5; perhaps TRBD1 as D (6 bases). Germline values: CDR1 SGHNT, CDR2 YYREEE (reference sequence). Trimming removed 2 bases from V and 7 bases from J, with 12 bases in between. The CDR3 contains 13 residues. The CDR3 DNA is TGTGCCAGCAGCTTCGACAGGATAGGGACCCAGTACTTC. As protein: CASSFDRIGTQYF.

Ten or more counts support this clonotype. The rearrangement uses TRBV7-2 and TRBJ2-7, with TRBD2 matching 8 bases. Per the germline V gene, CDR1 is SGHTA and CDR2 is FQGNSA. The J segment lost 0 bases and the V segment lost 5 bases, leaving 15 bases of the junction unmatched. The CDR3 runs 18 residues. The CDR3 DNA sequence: TGTGCCAGCAGCCCTGCCATTGGAGCGGGGGTTAGCTCCTACGAGCAGTACTTC. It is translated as CASSPAIGAGVSSYEQYF.

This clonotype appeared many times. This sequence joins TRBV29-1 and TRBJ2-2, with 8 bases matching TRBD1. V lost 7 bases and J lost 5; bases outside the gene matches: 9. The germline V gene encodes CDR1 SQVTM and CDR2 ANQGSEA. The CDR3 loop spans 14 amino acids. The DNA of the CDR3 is TGCAGCGGGGGGCAGGGGGCGAGAACCGGGGAGCTGTTTTTT. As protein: CSGGQGARTGELFF.

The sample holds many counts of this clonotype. For the CDR3, the DNA is TGTGCCAGCAGTTTTGGCGTGAGTTATGGGACCCAGTACTTC. Its translation: CASSFGVSYGTQYF. This sequence joins TRBV28 and TRBJ2-5; D is ambiguous. The germline gives CDR1 MDHEN, CDR2 SYDVKM. Trimming took 3 bases from V and 7 from J, leaving 15 bases between them. The CDR3 runs 14 residues.

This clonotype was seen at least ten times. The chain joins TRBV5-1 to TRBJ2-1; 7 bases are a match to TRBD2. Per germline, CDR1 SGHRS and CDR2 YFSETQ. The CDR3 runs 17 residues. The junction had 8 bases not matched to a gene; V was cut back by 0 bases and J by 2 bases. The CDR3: CASSLGIWAGAYNEQFF. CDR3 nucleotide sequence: TGCGCCAGCAGCTTGGGAATTTGGGCGGGGGCCTACAATGAGCAGTTCTTC.

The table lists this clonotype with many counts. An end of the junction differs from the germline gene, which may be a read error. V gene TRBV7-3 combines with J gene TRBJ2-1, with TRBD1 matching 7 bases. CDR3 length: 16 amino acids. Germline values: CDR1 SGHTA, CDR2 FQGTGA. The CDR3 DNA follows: TGTGCCAGCAGTTTAAGGACAGGCAGGAAAAACAATGAGCAGTTCTTC. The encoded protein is CASSLRTGRKNNEQFF.

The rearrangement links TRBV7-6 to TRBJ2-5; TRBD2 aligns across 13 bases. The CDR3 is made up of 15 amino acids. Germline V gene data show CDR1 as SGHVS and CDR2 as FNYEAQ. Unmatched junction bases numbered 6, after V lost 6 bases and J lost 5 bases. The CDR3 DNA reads TGTGCCAGCAGACTAGCGGGAGGGCCCTGGGAGACCCAGTACTTC. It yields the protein CASRLAGGPWETQYF.

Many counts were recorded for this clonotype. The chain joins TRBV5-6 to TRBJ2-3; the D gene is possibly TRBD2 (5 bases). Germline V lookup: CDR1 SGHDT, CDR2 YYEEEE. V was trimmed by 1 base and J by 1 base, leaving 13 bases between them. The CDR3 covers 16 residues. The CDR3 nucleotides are TGTGCCAGCAGCTTGAGGTCGGGGTCTCGCACAGATACGCAGTATTTT. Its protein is CASSLRSGSRTDTQYF.

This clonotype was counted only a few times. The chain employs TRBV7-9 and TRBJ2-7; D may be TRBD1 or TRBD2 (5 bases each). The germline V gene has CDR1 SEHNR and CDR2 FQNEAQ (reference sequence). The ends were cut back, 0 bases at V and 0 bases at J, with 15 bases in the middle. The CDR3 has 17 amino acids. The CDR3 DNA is TGTGCCAGCAGCTTAGCGCTAAGTCCAGGGAGCTCCTACGAGCAGTACTTC. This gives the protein CASSLALSPGSSYEQYF.

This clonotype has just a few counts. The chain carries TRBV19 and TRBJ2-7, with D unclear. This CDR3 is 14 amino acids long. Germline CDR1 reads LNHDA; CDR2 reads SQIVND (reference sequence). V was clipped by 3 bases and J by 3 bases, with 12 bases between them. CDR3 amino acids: CASSIGSPGYEQYF. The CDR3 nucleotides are TGTGCCAGTAGTATCGGCTCACCCGGCTACGAGCAGTACTTC.

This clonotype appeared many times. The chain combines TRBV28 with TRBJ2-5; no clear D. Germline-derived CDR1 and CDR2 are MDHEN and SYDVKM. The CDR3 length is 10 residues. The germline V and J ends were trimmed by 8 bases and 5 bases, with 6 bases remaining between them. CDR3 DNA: TGTGCCAGCGGTCGGGAGACCCAGTACTTC. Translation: CASGRETQYF.